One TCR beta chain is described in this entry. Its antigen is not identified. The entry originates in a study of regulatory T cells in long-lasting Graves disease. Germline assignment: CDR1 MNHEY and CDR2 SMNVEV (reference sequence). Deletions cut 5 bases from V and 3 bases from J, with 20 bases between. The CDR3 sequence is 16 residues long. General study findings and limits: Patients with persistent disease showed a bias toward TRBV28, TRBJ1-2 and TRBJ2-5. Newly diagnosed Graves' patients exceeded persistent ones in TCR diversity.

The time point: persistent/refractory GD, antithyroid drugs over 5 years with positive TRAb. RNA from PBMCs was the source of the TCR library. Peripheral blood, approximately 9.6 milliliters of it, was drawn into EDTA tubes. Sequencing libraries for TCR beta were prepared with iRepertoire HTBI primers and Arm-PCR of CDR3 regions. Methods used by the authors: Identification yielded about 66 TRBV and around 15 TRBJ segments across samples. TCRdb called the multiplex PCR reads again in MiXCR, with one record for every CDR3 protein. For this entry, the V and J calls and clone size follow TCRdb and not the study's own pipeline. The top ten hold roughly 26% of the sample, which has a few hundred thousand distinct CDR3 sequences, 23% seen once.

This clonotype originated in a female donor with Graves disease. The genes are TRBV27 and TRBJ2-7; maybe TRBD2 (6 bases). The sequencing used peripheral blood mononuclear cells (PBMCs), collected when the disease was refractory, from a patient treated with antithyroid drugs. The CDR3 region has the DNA TGTGCCAGCAGTATTTCTGGCGGGGTGGCGTTCTACGAGCAGTACTTC. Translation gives CASSISGGVAFYEQYF.